These T cell receptor beta chains were read from a single sample in a study of regulatory T cells in long-lasting Graves disease. A single record per CDR3 protein comes from TCRdb applying MiXCR to the multiplex PCR reads. The data show around 460,000 distinct CDR3 sequences, approximately 23% seen once. This material consisted of peripheral blood mononuclear cells (PBMCs), taken when the disease was refractory, from a patient treated with antithyroid drugs. These receptors all come from a female donor with Graves disease. Both conserved end residues are part of each CDR3. A D gene is named only where the DNA matches it firmly. A clone size is listed for some rows: how often the clone was seen (once, few, many), or a class if it is expanded.

clone_size v_call d_call cdr3_aa
many TRBV28 - CASSPRGGRETQYF
many TRBV7-2 TRBD2 CASGRKLAANSYEQYF
few TRBV9 - CASSALGTNIQYF
- TRBV6-1 - CASRAGVGGNQPQHF
- TRBV19 - CASSLEVEAEQYF
many TRBV28 TRBD1 CASQTGPFYGYTF
many TRBV20-1 TRBD2 CSARGTSTGEQYF
many TRBV7-8 - CASSLGQGHEKLFF
few TRBV18 - CASSPKQGTAFF
few TRBV7-2 TRBD1 CASIQSGTGGWAFF
many TRBV28 - CASSLTGLGEKLFF
few TRBV30 - CAWSGDTLAYSGNTIYF
few TRBV20-1 - CSAKAALMRVSAYEQYF
many TRBV20-1 TRBD2 CSAKPGTSGYEQYF
- TRBV30 TRBD1 CAWGRRRGQGGNQPQHF
- TRBV5-4 - CASSLFARSGNVEAFF
- TRBV20-1 TRBD2 CSAPLAGGYEQYF